This is a list of T cell receptor beta chains from one sample in a study of control samples from healthy donors and cancer patients. This table comes from immunoSEQ multiplex PCR, and its TCRdb copy is limited to in-frame clones, with some not included. Among about 20,000 clones, about 89% were seen once, and the ten largest hold about 33%. The specimen was PBMCs. The receptors shown here come from a man between 60 and 75 years old with head and neck cancer. Each CDR3 is given without its conserved first and last residue. Fields, in order: V gene, J gene, CDR3 protein.

TRBV7-3,TRBJ2-3,ASSLTPSTDTQY
TRBV6-1,TRBJ1-2,ASSERDRSLYGYT
TRBV27,TRBJ1-2,ASSAGDYGYT
TRBV28,TRBJ2-3,ASIRGGASTDTQY
TRBV7-2,TRBJ2-7,ASSLGTEIYEQY
TRBV2,TRBJ2-3,ASSLLAGGPNTQY
TRBV5-6,TRBJ2-7,ASSLVGTYEQY
TRBV4-1,TRBJ2-6,ASSHETGFGANVLT
TRBV5-1,TRBJ2-7,ASSFSSGGYEQY
TRBV13,TRBJ1-1,ASSLGKDTEAF
TRBV7-2,TRBJ1-6,ASSFSLADYSPLH
TRBV29-1,TRBJ2-7,SVEETGANDYEQY
TRBV5-1,TRBJ2-7,ASSTDRDLYREQY
TRBV19,TRBJ2-7,ASSIQDRQGPLLIISNYEQY
TRBV21-1,TRBJ2-1,ASTHESPSSYNEQF
TRBV7-8,TRBJ1-2,ASSPTGGRINYGYT
TRBV2,TRBJ2-3,ASSRQGRGGSTDTQY
TRBV6-4,TRBJ2-5,ASSGGEETQY
TRBV7-2,TRBJ2-7,ASSLGKVYEQY
TRBV6-5,TRBJ2-7,ASMGQGELYEQY
TRBV4-1,TRBJ2-6,ASSQPSGANVLT
TRBV2,TRBJ2-6,ASSGRRNSGANVLT
TRBV18,TRBJ1-2,ASSLGAQGANYGYT
TRBV27,TRBJ2-7,ASSLKGRILYEQY
TRBV15,TRBJ1-2,ATSRGKGTGPGYT
TRBV19,TRBJ1-1,ASKYRDTEAF
TRBV7-9,TRBJ1-4,ASSLALEMKTNEKLF
TRBV5-3,TRBJ1-3,ARSFTRVSGNTIY
TRBV2,TRBJ1-1,ASSQTGNTEAF
TRBV6-5,TRBJ2-2,ASSYGDPPGELF
TRBV6-5,TRBJ1-5,ASCANLNQPQH
TRBV18,TRBJ1-1,ASSPEALITEAF
TRBV6-6,TRBJ1-6,ASSPGTGMMPLH
TRBV3-1/TRBV3-2,TRBJ2-1,ASSQGQRGNDEQF
TRBV9,TRBJ2-3,ASSLGASGGGDTQY
TRBV20-1,TRBJ1-2,SASAGNYGYT
TRBV6-5,TRBJ2-2,ASRGRLADTGELF
TRBV5-5,TRBJ2-7,ASSDPGEQY
TRBV29-1,TRBJ2-7,SVEEGQSGYEQY
TRBV5-1,TRBJ2-1,ASRVAETYNEQF
TRBV2,TRBJ1-1,ASSAGGDLTTEAF
TRBV3-1/TRBV3-2,TRBJ2-1,ASSQRAGGDEQF
TRBV3-1/TRBV3-2,TRBJ2-5,ASSQEGSGGAMETQY
TRBV11-3,TRBJ2-1,ASSGRGANEQF
TRBV6-2/TRBV6-3,TRBJ2-7,ASSYSITSGSYEQY
TRBV5-6,TRBJ1-1,ASSFLGRYTEAF
TRBV5-1,TRBJ2-7,ASSTLVAAGYEQY
TRBV27,TRBJ2-3,ASTKTWGASTDTQY
TRBV3-1/TRBV3-2,TRBJ1-1,ASSLRGALNTEAF
TRBV9,TRBJ2-3,ASSRTRGPPDTQY
TRBV3-1/TRBV3-2,TRBJ2-3,ASRPGGIVDTQY
TRBV5-1,TRBJ2-2,ASSRQGADGELF
TRBV18,TRBJ1-6,ASSLNRDSPLH
TRBV7-6,TRBJ1-1,ASSLGQGMNTEAF
TRBV7-9,TRBJ2-7,ASSPLAASVEQY
TRBV27,TRBJ2-7,ASSLSSAYEQY
TRBV18,TRBJ1-3,ASSPSAGITGNTIY
TRBV5-1,TRBJ1-1,ASSLVVGDTEAF
TRBV6-5,TRBJ1-3,ASSSLRSGNTIY